This T cell receptor (beta chain) was sequenced for a study of blood T cell repertoires in COVID-19. Study information: COVID-19 samples collected from the United States, Italy and Spain covered acute and convalescent phases. PBMCs, B-cell-depleted T cells, or T cells provided the cDNA or gDNA that made up the material.

Measured with immunoSEQ multiplex PCR; TCRdb has only the in-frame clones, and not every one. Here the sample spans 110,000 to 150,000 clones, 85% being singletons. CDR1 and CDR2 from the germline V gene are SGHRS and YFSETQ. V lost 1 base and J lost 5; bases outside the gene matches: 6. This CDR3 spans 15 amino acids. V and J are TRBV5-1 and TRBJ2-3, with TRBD2 matching 8 bases. The sample taken for sequencing was peripheral blood. The receptor was derived from a man in his forties or fifties with acute or convalescent COVID-19. CDR3 in DNA: TGCGCCAGCAGCTTGTTAGCGGGAACCCAAGATACGCAGTATTTT. Encoded protein: CASSLLAGTQDTQYF. The full variable domain, its missing parts supplied by reference TRBV5-1 and TRBJ2-3, is KAGVTQTPRYLIKTRGQQVTLSCSPISGHRSVSWYQQTPGQGLQFLFEYFSETQRNKGNFPGRFSGRQFSNSRSEMNVSTLELGDSALYLCASSLLAGTQDTQYFGPGTRLTVL.